The T cell receptor beta chain under discussion was sequenced for a study of blood T cell repertoires in COVID-19. Germline CDR1 MNHGY, CDR2 SVAAGI. The CDR3 runs to 14 residues. Deletions cut 10 bases from V and 9 bases from J, with 24 bases between. Cohort 3 recovery required two negative PCRs, clearance, or symptom resolution. Assay used: immunoSEQ multiplex PCR; TCRdb lists only in-frame clones, some missing. Of hundreds of thousands of clones listed, over 75% were seen once; the top ten hold roughly 1%. This chain connects TRBV6-9 to TRBJ1-2, with D possibly being TRBD1 (5 bases). The clonotype was recovered from a woman aged 25 to 39 who had recovered from COVID-19. Source material: PBMCs or T cells enriched from blood (not recorded which). CDR3 coding DNA: TGTGCCACGACACTCGCGGCACAGGACCTAAGCTACACCTTC. Encoded protein: CATTLAAQDLSYTF.